This T cell receptor (beta chain) was recorded in a study of blood T cells in healthy people across ages (dated by TCRdb to between 2015 and 2016). Looking at the study overall: In model experiments, template switching captured roughly one uniquely barcoded TCR beta cDNA molecule for every two T cells. To track age-related changes in TCR beta repertoire diversity, the study relied on deep sequencing normalized with unique cDNA molecular identifiers. The donors were split into four age groups: young (average 16 years), middle-aged (more than 35), aged (more than 55) and long-lived (over 80). Using the same blood draw, the study looked at two additional independent replicas of 1 million unique cDNA reads for two donors, one aged 18 to 30 and the other aged 80 or older.

From the cysteine through the phenylalanine, the CDR3 covers 15 amino acids. The CDR3 DNA has 45 bases and is translated from base 1. After removal of 3 bases from V and 4 bases from J, the junction retains 6 bases not matched to a gene. Receptors were amplified or captured by 5' RACE. Sequencing instrument: Illumina HiSeq 2500. A second PCR of roughly 7 to 11 cycles was performed with a sample-barcoded 5' primer and a J-beta primer mix. A template-switch 5' adaptor carrying 12 random nucleotides introduced a unique molecular identifier onto each TCR beta cDNA molecule. At least 2.5 million CDR3-containing paired-end reads were obtained from each sample. First-strand cDNA was synthesized from all RNA with the Mint cDNA synthesis kit, primed by a TRBC-specific oligonucleotide. All cDNA was treated with uracil-DNA glycosylase and then went through a first 18-cycle PCR with the universal primers M1SS and BC2_uni_R. Per the source publication's procedure: Each sample was normalized by randomly selecting 1 million high-quality reads, each carrying a distinct molecular identifier. Instead of being binned into consensus sequences, reads that shared molecular identifiers were thrown out. MiTCR, with a Q25 quality threshold and the strictest error-elimination algorithm, was used for CDR3 identification, clonotype clustering and error correction. Lower-bound total TCR beta diversity was estimated with a nonparametric unseen species model using Euler transformation. TCRdb reprocessing: public reads trimmed at Q25 with fastp, clones called with MiXCR, in-frame beta chains kept. Rows matching on CDR3 protein sequence are summarized as one entry with the most common DNA and genes. Clone size and V and J calls follow TCRdb, not the original study. This sample has about 800,000 distinct CDR3 sequences in its table, and 25% of those were observed once. The ten largest clonotypes hold roughly 3.5% of the sample.

The approximately 39 donors, aged about 6 to 95 years, were systemically healthy Caucasian individuals from Russia. Each donor gave approximately 9.4 milliliters of peripheral blood, drawn into EDTA-treated Vacutainer tubes. Ficoll-Paque density-gradient centrifugation was used to isolate PBMCs, with at least 7 million per sample. Total RNA, at least 5 micrograms per sample, was extracted from PBMCs with Trizol reagent. For every donor, flow cytometry on a PBMC aliquot measured the percentage of naive CD45RAhigh/CD27high T cells. As to this clonotype: Its cognate antigen has yet to be identified. It has no much larger one-base neighbor in the sample; base qualities were not kept.

Results the study describes overall, beyond this receptor: Because donor CMV infection status was unknown, age-related changes in expanded clonotypes were potentially confounded. Estimates of total diversity from one million sequenced T cells were regarded as lower bounds and underestimates. Compared with the aged group, the long-lived group had more naive CD4+ T cells, fewer expanded clones and increased TCR diversity, suggesting age selection. A strong correlation was found between observed TCR beta diversity and the percentage of naive T cells measured by flow cytometry. Since profiling was done on bulk unsorted PBMCs, naive and antigen-experienced compartments could not be conclusively compared. As age increased, observed TCR beta diversity per million T cells dropped in a roughly linear way, and a significant reduction was already evident by age about 36.

These same records also appear under a second study, on T cells of mothers and their children. Drawing on the second study: Nine systemically healthy Caucasian individuals served as donors, namely three mothers together with their six children. cDNA synthesis consumed the entire amount of extracted RNA, loaded at approximately 1.6 ug RNA in each 15 ul reaction. Sample barcodes and 2-4 random nucleotides were added via the M1S primer in the second PCR. Each mother yielded over 9 million TCR beta CDR3 reads and each child about 3 million reads. Thymic selection similarly shapes TCR recombination output in related and unrelated pairs, with minor effect from inherited differences. Normalized repertoire overlap in related mother-child pairs was always slightly higher than in unrelated mother-child pairs, but the difference was never significant. No persistent microchimeric T cell clones were found, with a detection sensitivity of roughly 92 clones per million clonotypes. The study used deep NGS to compare TCR beta repertoires of mothers and children, seeking features distinguishing related mother-child pairs from unrelated individuals. On average, the children were approximately 11 +/- 4 years old, while the mothers were about 40 +/- 4 years old. After adapter ligation was performed with NEBNext reagents, the libraries were sequenced on an Illumina HiSeq 2000 with 100+100 nt paired-end reads. To avoid cross-contamination, the mother libraries and the child libraries were prepared a month apart and sequenced in separate runs. For each donor, somewhere between roughly 500,000 and 2,100,000 distinct TCR beta clonotypes were identified. Naive TCR beta clonotypes were estimated from low-frequency clonotypes matched to each donor's FACS-determined naive share, without sorting.

The sequence derives from a boy aged 10-17 years in good health. Recombination connected TRBV12-3 or TRBV12-4 to TRBJ2-1; 7 of the junction bases match TRBD1. Sequencing input: blood. The bases read TGTGCCAGCAGTTTTATTATACAGGGGTACAATGAGCAGTTCTTC. Its protein product is CASSFIIQGYNEQFF.